These T cell receptor beta chains were read from a single sample in a study of shared clonotypes between healthy human individuals. The data were produced by immunoSEQ multiplex PCR, yet TCRdb's version contains in-frame clones alone and is incomplete. The table includes roughly 530,000 clones, 90% to 97% detected once. Sequences were obtained from naive CD4+ T cells sorted from blood. The source is a woman aged 30 to 39 in good health. Each CDR3 is given with its conserved first and last residue. The order of the fields is CDR3 length, V gene, clone size, D gene, J gene, CDR3 DNA, CDR3 protein. A D gene is named only where the DNA matches it firmly. Some rows mark clone size as missing; the rest say once, few, many or name a class of expanded clone.

>14|TRBV27|NA|NA|TRBJ1-3
TGTGCCAGCAGTCCTCAGGGTGCTGGAAACACCATATATTTT
CASSPQGAGNTIYF
>17|TRBV10-3|once|TRBD2|TRBJ2-3
TGTGCCATCAGTGAGTCGAAAGCGGGAGGGATCACAGATACGCAGTATTTT
CAISESKAGGITDTQYF
>15|TRBV13|NA|TRBD2|TRBJ2-7
TGTGCCAGCAGCTCCACTAGCGGTAGCTCCTACGAGCAGTACTTC
CASSSTSGSSYEQYF
>15|TRBV9|once|TRBD1|TRBJ2-2
TGTGCCAGCAGCCCCAGGGGGCGAAGCACCGGGGAGCTGTTTTTT
CASSPRGRSTGELFF
>16|TRBV6-6|NA|TRBD2|TRBJ2-7
TGTGCCAGCAGTACCCCGTTTAGCGGGAGGGGAAGCGAGCAGTACTTC
CASSTPFSGRGSEQYF
>18|TRBV7-2|NA|TRBD2|TRBJ2-1
TGTGCCAGCAGCCCGGGACTAGCGGAATTTAGCTCCTACAATGAGCAGTTCTTC
CASSPGLAEFSSYNEQFF
>16|TRBV4-1|NA|NA|TRBJ2-2
TGCGCCAGCAGCCAAGCGGACTATGAGTGGCACGGGGAGCTGTTTTTT
CASSQADYEWHGELFF
>19|TRBV27|NA|TRBD1|TRBJ2-6
TGTGCCAGCAGTTTCATTAGGACAGGAGTGGTGTTGGGGGCCAACGTCCTGACTTTC
CASSFIRTGVVLGANVLTF
>15|TRBV25-1|NA|NA|TRBJ1-4
TGTGCCAGCAGTGAAAGCGGACAGTCTAATGAAAAACTGTTTTTT
CASSESGQSNEKLFF
>15|TRBV1|NA|NA|TRBJ2-7
TGCACCAGCAGCCAAGATAGGGACTACTCCTACGAGCAGTACTTC
CTSSQDRDYSYEQYF
>17|TRBV10-3|NA|TRBD1|TRBJ1-2
TGTGCCATCAGTGAGTCCGGGGGACAGGTCGCTAACTATGGCTACACCTTC
CAISESGGQVANYGYTF
>16|TRBV28|NA|NA|TRBJ2-1
TGTGCCAGCAGTTTATTAGGTTTCGGGGAGCTCAATGAGCAGTTCTTC
CASSLLGFGELNEQFF
>19|TRBV7-9|NA|TRBD1|TRBJ1-4
TGTGCCAGCAGCTTAGCGGGTTGGACAGGGGCCTCCTTCGATGAAAAACTGTTTTTT
CASSLAGWTGASFDEKLFF
>16|TRBV7-2|NA|TRBD1|TRBJ2-7
TGTGCCAGCAGCTCAAAACCGGGACAGGGGTCGCGGGAGCAGTACTTC
CASSSKPGQGSREQYF
>16|TRBV27|NA|TRBD2|TRBJ2-2
TGTGCCAGCAGTTTATATGTGGGAGGGCCGCACGGGGAGCTGTTTTTT
CASSLYVGGPHGELFF
>14|TRBV29-1|NA|NA|TRBJ2-5
TGCAGCGTCCCCAAAGCGGGCTCGCAAGAGACCCAGTACTTC
CSVPKAGSQETQYF
>11|TRBV20-1|NA|NA|TRBJ1-1
TGCAGTGCTAAACGGGCTGTTGAAGCTTTCTTT
CSAKRAVEAFF
>17|TRBV7-8|NA|NA|TRBJ1-3
TGTGCCAGCAGCTTACCCGTTGGCCGTCTCTGGAGTAACACCATATATTTT
CASSLPVGRLWSNTIYF
>15|TRBV5-1|NA|NA|TRBJ1-2
TGCGCCAGCAGCTTGGTAGCCGGAGACAGGAATGGCTACACCTTC
CASSLVAGDRNGYTF
>13|TRBV5-1|once|NA|TRBJ2-2
TGCGCCAGCAGCGTCAGGGACACCGGGGAGCTGTTTTTT
CASSVRDTGELFF
>15|TRBV10-1|NA|TRBD1|TRBJ2-2
TGCGCCAGCAGTGAAGGGGACAGGCACACCGGGGAGCTGTTTTTT
CASSEGDRHTGELFF
>14|TRBV4-1|NA|NA|TRBJ1-1
TGCGCCAGCAGCCAAACGGGGGGGAACACTGAAGCTTTCTTT
CASSQTGGNTEAFF
>16|TRBV11-2|NA|NA|TRBJ2-3
TGTGCCAGCAGCTTAGGAGGCTCTAGCCCCACAGATACGCAGTATTTT
CASSLGGSSPTDTQYF
>20|TRBV4-1|once|NA|TRBJ1-5
TGCGCCAGCAGCCAAGATTACGGCAGGGCCGCTAGCTCCTTAAATCAGCCCCAGCATTTT
CASSQDYGRAASSLNQPQHF
>13|TRBV28|NA|NA|TRBJ2-7
TGTGCCAGCAGTATCCCCGGGCCCTACGAGCAGTACTTC
CASSIPGPYEQYF
>12|TRBV7-8|once|NA|TRBJ2-1
TGTGCCAGCAGCCCTGTTTACAATGAGCAGTTCTTC
CASSPVYNEQFF